This T cell receptor beta chain was recovered during a study of blood T cells in healthy people across ages. Across the study: Per two T cells, template switching captured roughly one barcoded beta molecule.

Using a J-beta primer mix together with a sample-barcoded 5' primer, a second PCR was run for roughly 6 to 12 cycles. The template-switch adaptor was a 5' adaptor with 12 random nucleotides. It tagged each cDNA molecule. TCRdb re-called the 5' RACE reads with MiXCR, one entry per CDR3 protein. Of over 1,500,000 distinct CDR3 sequences listed, 49% are singletons. The study's findings and limits: The study found more naive CD4+ cells and higher diversity in long-lived than aged donors. Per million T cells, TCR beta diversity dropped roughly linearly as age increased.

A word on this clonotype: As yet, its antigen is unknown.

This clonotype was sampled from a woman aged 40 to 55 in good health. The sample was blood.

The DNA of the CDR3 is TGTGCCAGCAGGGTTTACGATGCTAGCACAGATACGCAGTATTTT. It yields the protein CASRVYDASTDTQYF. The J gene is TRBJ2-3, the V gene TRBV27; no reliable D call. The CDR3 is 15 residues long. The germline CDR1 and CDR2 sequences are MNHEY and SMNVEV (reference sequence). The germline V and J ends were trimmed by 6 bases and 0 bases, with 13 bases remaining between them.